This T cell receptor beta chain emerged from a study of blood T cell repertoires in COVID-19. Looking at the study overall: Some COVID-19 samples were acute and others convalescent; all came from the United States, Italy and Spain. Sources were T cells, B-cell-depleted T cells, or PBMCs; the material itself was cDNA or gDNA.

Per germline, CDR1 SGHRS and CDR2 YFSETQ. V trimming: 3 bases; J trimming: 4 bases; junction bases outside the gene matches: 7. The CDR3 spans 16 residues. Study processing details: Quantification of nucleated cells was approximated via reference gene primer amplification. Clones were sequenced by immunoSEQ multiplex PCR, and TCRdb holds only the in-frame ones, with some missing. For V, J and clone size, that table is used; D and trimming come from the DNA. The table lists 60,000 to 90,000 clones, roughly 80% of them singletons. The rearrangement joins TRBV5-1 to TRBJ2-5, with 12 bases aligning to TRBD2. The sequenced sample consisted of peripheral blood. This TCR derives from a man between 60 and 75 years old with acute or convalescent COVID-19. The CDR3 sequence: CASSSMLAGGGETQYF. The DNA for the CDR3 is TGCGCCAGCAGCTCCATGCTAGCGGGGGGGGGAGAGACCCAGTACTTC.